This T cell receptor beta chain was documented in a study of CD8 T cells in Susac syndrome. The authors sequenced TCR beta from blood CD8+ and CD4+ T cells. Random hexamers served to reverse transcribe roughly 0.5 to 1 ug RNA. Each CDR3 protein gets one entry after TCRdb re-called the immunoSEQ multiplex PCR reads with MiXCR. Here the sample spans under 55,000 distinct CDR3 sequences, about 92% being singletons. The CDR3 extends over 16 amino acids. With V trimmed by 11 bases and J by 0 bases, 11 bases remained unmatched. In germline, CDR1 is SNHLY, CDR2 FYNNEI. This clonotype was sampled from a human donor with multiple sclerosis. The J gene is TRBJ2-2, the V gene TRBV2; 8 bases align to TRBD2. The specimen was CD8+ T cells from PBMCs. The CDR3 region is CASKGRGGPNTGELFF. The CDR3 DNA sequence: TGTGCCTCTAAGGGCCGGGGGGGCCCGAACACCGGGGAGCTGTTTTTT.